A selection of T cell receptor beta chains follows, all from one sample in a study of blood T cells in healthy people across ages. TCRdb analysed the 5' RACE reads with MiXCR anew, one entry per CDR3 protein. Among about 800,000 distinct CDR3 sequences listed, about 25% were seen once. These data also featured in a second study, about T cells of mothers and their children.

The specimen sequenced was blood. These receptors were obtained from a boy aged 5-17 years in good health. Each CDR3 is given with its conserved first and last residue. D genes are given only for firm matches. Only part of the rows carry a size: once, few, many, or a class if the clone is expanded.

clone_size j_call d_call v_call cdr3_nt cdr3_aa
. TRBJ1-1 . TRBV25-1 TGTGCCAGCAGTGCTGGGTCGGGACCGGGCCCGGCTGAAGCTTTCTTT CASSAGSGPGPAEAFF
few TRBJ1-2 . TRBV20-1 TGCAGTGCTAGCAGGGGAGTAGTCTATGGCTACACCTTC CSASRGVVYGYTF
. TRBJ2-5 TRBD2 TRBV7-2 TGTGCCAGCAAAGGGGGGACTAGCGGACAAGAGACCCAGTACTTC CASKGGTSGQETQYF
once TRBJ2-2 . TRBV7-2 TGTGCCAGCAGCTCGGACGCCAGGGGGGAGCTGTTTTTT CASSSDARGELFF
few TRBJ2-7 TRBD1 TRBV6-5 TGTGCCAGCAGTCCGCGACAGGGTAATTACTACGAGCAGTACTTC CASSPRQGNYYEQYF
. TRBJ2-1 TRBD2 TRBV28 TGTGCCAGCAGCCGGGGGGGGTCTGAGCAGTTCTTC CASSRGGSEQFF
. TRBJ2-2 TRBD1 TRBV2 TGTGCCAGCAGTGACGGGCCAGGGGGGAACACCGGGGAGCTGTTTTTT CASSDGPGGNTGELFF
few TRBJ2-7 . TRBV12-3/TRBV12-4 TGTGCCAGCAGTCCCGGGGCCGTGAAGGGCCGAGACGAGCAGTACTTC CASSPGAVKGRDEQYF
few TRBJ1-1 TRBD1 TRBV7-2 TGTGCCAGCCTCCGGGGGGGGACAGCGGGGGACACTGAAGCTTTCTTT CASLRGGTAGDTEAFF
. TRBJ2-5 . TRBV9 TGTGCCAGCAGCCAGCGGCAGGGGCAAGAGACCCAGTACTTC CASSQRQGQETQYF
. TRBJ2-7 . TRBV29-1 TGCAGCGTTGAAGTACTAGGCGGAGAGACCTACGAGCAGTACTTC CSVEVLGGETYEQYF
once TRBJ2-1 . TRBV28 TGTGCCAGCAGTGCCTCGGGGACAGTCTATAGCGGTAGCTCCTACAATGAGCAGTTCTTC CASSASGTVYSGSSYNEQFF
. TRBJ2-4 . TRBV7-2 TGTGCCAGCAGCTTAGGACAGGTTATAGCCAAAAACATTCAGTACTTC CASSLGQVIAKNIQYF
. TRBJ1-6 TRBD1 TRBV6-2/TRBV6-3 TGTGCCAGCAGTTACCCGAAGGGCTCCGGGACAGGGAATTCACCCCTCCACTTT CASSYPKGSGTGNSPLHF
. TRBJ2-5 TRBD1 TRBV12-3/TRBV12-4 TGTGCCAGCAGCAGACAGGGGAGGGAGACCCAGTACTTC CASSRQGRETQYF
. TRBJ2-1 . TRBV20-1 TGCAGTGCTAGTTTCGGGACGGGGGTTTACAATGAGCAGTTCTTC CSASFGTGVYNEQFF
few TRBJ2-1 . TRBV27 TGTGTCAGCACCCCAAGGTTAGCAGGAGTGGACAATGAGCAGTTCTTC CVSTPRLAGVDNEQFF